This T cell receptor (beta chain) was captured in a study of radiation and T cells in renal cell carcinoma. The overall study: Nephrectomy followed 15 Gy stereotactic body radiation by 4 weeks. Study-wide results and caveats: In blood, top tumor clones expanded by 2 weeks, shrinking by 4.

The time point here: blood 2 weeks post-SBRT. As for treatment: 15 Gy SBRT to primary tumor, nephrectomy 4 weeks later. Clear cell pathology was present in this patient's renal cell carcinoma. V lost 2 bases to trimming and J lost 1 base, with 8 bases between them. CDR1 and CDR2 from the germline V gene are SGDLS and YYNGEE. The CDR3 is 14 amino acids. The protocol was immunoSEQ multiplex PCR, while the TCRdb copy is restricted to in-frame clones and leaves out a portion. The sample lists more than 20,000 clones; over 75% were seen once. A note on this clone: As yet, its antigen is unknown.

This TCR was recovered from a man aged 55 to 70 with renal cell carcinoma. The chain joins TRBV9 to TRBJ2-3; D is perhaps TRBD2 (6 bases). The specimen was blood, collected from a patient whose treatment included radiotherapy and nephrectomy. The CDR3 DNA sequence: TGTGCCAGCAGCGTGGCTAGCGGCACAGATACGCAGTATTTT. Translation gives CASSVASGTDTQYF.